Below, one T cell receptor beta chain is given with its context. CDR1 is ENHRY, CDR2 SYGVKD, per germline. The germline V and J ends were trimmed by 10 bases and 4 bases, with 11 bases remaining between them. CDR3 size: 11 residues. The data derive from a study of blood T cells in healthy people across ages. Using a J-beta primer mix together with a sample-barcoded 5' primer, a second PCR was run for roughly 7 to 12 cycles. TCRdb itself ran the 5' RACE reads through MiXCR, one entry per CDR3 protein. The table shows some 640,000 distinct CDR3 sequences, with approximately 30% occurring only once. The sequence was obtained from a woman at least 80 years old in good health. Sequenced material: blood. The rearrangement links TRBV10-3 to TRBJ2-7, with D maybe TRBD2 (6 bases). The CDR3 protein is CATSGEYEQYF. CDR3 nucleotides: TGTGCCACCTCGGGGGAATACGAGCAGTACTTC.